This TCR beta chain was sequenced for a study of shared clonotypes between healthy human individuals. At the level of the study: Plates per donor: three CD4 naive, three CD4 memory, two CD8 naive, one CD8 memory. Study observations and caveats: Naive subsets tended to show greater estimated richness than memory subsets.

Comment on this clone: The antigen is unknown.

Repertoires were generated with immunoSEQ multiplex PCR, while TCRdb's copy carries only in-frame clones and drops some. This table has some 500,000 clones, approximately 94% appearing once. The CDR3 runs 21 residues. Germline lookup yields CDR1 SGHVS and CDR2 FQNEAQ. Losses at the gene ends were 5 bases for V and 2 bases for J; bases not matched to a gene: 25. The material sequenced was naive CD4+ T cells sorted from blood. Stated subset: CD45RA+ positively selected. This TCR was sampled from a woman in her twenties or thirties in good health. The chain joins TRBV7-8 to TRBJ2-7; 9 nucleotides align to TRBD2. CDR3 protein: CASSGRGMGEMTSGSPYEQYF. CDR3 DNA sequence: TGTGCCAGCAGCGGCAGAGGGATGGGGGAGATGACTAGCGGATCACCCTACGAGCAGTACTTC.